Below, 9 T cell receptor beta chains from the same sample are listed, as sequenced in a study of blood T cell repertoires in COVID-19. Produced via immunoSEQ multiplex PCR; TCRdb's table is partial and in-frame only. The table lists some 120,000 clones, about 86% of them singletons. The sample comprised peripheral blood. Every receptor here comes from an elderly man with active or convalescent COVID-19.

This sequence joins TRBV3-1 (or the pseudogene TRBV3-2) and TRBJ2-2, with D tentatively TRBD1 (6 bases). The germline V gene has CDR1 LGHDT and CDR2 YNNKEL (reference sequence). The CDR3 has 16 amino acids. V was clipped by 4 bases and J by 3 bases, with 15 bases between them. The CDR3 region is CASSLMSQGDTGELFF. The CDR3 DNA sequence: TGTGCCAGCAGCCTAATGTCACAGGGAGACACCGGGGAGCTGTTTTTT.

The genes are TRBV5-1 and TRBJ2-6; 8 bases line up with TRBD1. CDR1 is SGHRS, CDR2 YFSETQ, per germline. V was clipped by 4 bases and J by 2 bases; unmatched bases: 8. There are 17 residues in the CDR3. The CDR3 loop is CASSRWTDRAGANVLTF. CDR3 coding DNA: TGCGCCAGCAGCCGATGGACGGACAGGGCTGGGGCCAACGTCCTGACTTTC.

The J gene is TRBJ2-7, the V gene TRBV3-1 (or the pseudogene TRBV3-2); D gene uncertain. CDR3 length: 14 amino acids. V was trimmed by 1 base and J by 5 bases, leaving 12 bases between them. Germline assignment: CDR1 LGHDT and CDR2 YNNKEL (reference sequence). The CDR3 region has the DNA TGTGCCAGCAGCCAAGTCCTAGTTTCCCACGAGCAGTACTTC. It specifies CASSQVLVSHEQYF.

A single count supports this clone. The chain links TRBV9 to TRBJ2-5; TRBD2 might be the D (6 bases). The CDR3 runs to 14 residues. The V gene lost 4 bases and the J gene lost 4 bases, with 14 bases spanning the gap. CDR1 SGDLS and CDR2 YYNGEE come from the germline V gene. The CDR3 loop reads CASSPGLTVETQYF. CDR3 in DNA: TGTGCCAGCAGCCCAGGACTAACTGTAGAGACCCAGTACTTC.

This sequence joins TRBV5-8 and TRBJ2-5, with 9 positions matching TRBD1. Germline V CDR1 and CDR2: SGHTS, YDEGEE. Trimming at V came to 3 bases and at J to 6 bases, leaving 12 bases not matched to a gene. CDR3 length: 16 residues. The CDR3 DNA reads TGTGCCAGCAGCTCGGTGGTGGGGGACAGGGTACAGACCCAGTACTTC. Amino acids: CASSSVVGDRVQTQYF.

Only a few counts were recorded for this clone. This chain connects TRBV7-6 to TRBJ2-2, with TRBD1 matching over 9 bases. Germline lookup yields CDR1 SGHVS and CDR2 FNYEAQ. The trim removed 5 bases at V and 4 bases at J, leaving 5 bases unmatched. CDR3 length: 15 amino acids. The CDR3 loop is CASSPTGQGTGELFF. The CDR3 region has the DNA TGTGCCAGCAGCCCTACGGGACAGGGCACCGGGGAGCTGTTTTTT.

Concerning this clone: Distinct nucleotide sequences in the sample also encode this CDR3. The chain combines TRBV9 with TRBJ2-5; 8 bases fit TRBD1. V shed 2 bases and J 5 bases; nucleotides not matched to a gene: 5. In germline, CDR1 is SGDLS, CDR2 YYNGEE. The CDR3 totals 14 residues. In nucleotides, the CDR3 is TGTGCCAGCAGCGTGGGCAGGGGGCTCGAGACCCAGTACTTC. Protein sequence: CASSVGRGLETQYF.

By share of the sample, this clone is medium-sized. The chain uses TRBV6-5 and TRBJ2-7, with 9 bases lining up with TRBD2. Germline values: CDR1 MNHEY, CDR2 SVGAGI. The CDR3 consists of 15 residues. Losses at the gene ends were 2 bases for V and 2 bases for J; bases not matched to a gene: 4. Here the CDR3 DNA reads TGTGCCAGCAGTTACATGGCGGGGGGGCCCTACGAGCAGTACTTC. Its protein product is CASSYMAGGPYEQYF.

The V gene is TRBV2, the J gene TRBJ1-2; maybe TRBD1 (5 bases). Germline assignment: CDR1 SNHLY and CDR2 FYNNEI. V was trimmed by 3 bases and J by 5 bases, leaving 7 bases between them. The CDR3 is made up of 12 amino acids. This CDR3 reads CASSEPGYGYTF. The CDR3 DNA reads as TGTGCCAGCAGTGAGCCAGGGTATGGCTACACCTTC.